Listed below are T cell receptor beta chains from one sample, sequenced in a study of shared clonotypes between healthy human individuals. Profiled with immunoSEQ multiplex PCR; TCRdb holds only in-frame clones, not every one. In the table there are around 980,000 clones, about four fifths of which are singletons. Sequenced input: memory CD4+ T cells from PBMCs. Receptors were obtained from a man younger than 35 in good health. Some clones in this sample may be carry-over from other donors' samples. Each CDR3 is given with its conserved first and last residue. D genes are given only for firm matches. Only some rows state a clone size, as once, few, many or a class for expanded clones.

TRBV29-1,NA,TRBJ2-7,NA,TGCAGCGCTACGACAGGAACCTACGAGCAGTACTTC,CSATTGTYEQYF
TRBV27,TRBD2,TRBJ2-1,NA,TGTGCCAGCAGTTCTCCCGGAAGGCGGGAGTATATGGCCGATGAGCAGTTCTTC,CASSSPGRREYMADEQFF
TRBV6-1,NA,TRBJ2-3,NA,TGTGCCAGCAGTGAAGCTTGGCAGGGGAGCACAGATACGCAGTATTTT,CASSEAWQGSTDTQYF
TRBV2,NA,TRBJ2-7,NA,TGTGCCAGCAGTTCTGCTGGGGGCGGGAGCTCCTACGAGCAGTACTTC,CASSSAGGGSSYEQYF
TRBV20-1,TRBD1,TRBJ1-2,NA,TGCAGTGCTACCGACAGGGCTGGCTACACCTTC,CSATDRAGYTF
TRBV7-2,TRBD2,TRBJ2-7,NA,TGTGCCAGCAGCTTAGTGGCTAGCGGGACGTACGAGCAGTACTTC,CASSLVASGTYEQYF
TRBV7-9,NA,TRBJ1-3,NA,TGTGCCAGCAGCGTAGCAGGGATAGGAAACACCATATATTTT,CASSVAGIGNTIYF
TRBV28,TRBD1,TRBJ2-1,once,TGTGCCAGCAGTCCCTGGACAGGGGAGCAGTTCTTC,CASSPWTGEQFF
TRBV5-1,TRBD2,TRBJ2-2,once,TGCGCCAGCAGCTTGGTCGGGGCGGGAGCGAACACCGGGGAGCTGTTTTTT,CASSLVGAGANTGELFF
TRBV4-1,NA,TRBJ1-2,NA,TGCGCCAGCAGCCAAGATACCGGGACGTCGAGGACCAGGGGAGAGGCCCTTTATGGCTACACCTTC,CASSQDTGTSRTRGEALYGYTF
TRBV7-2,NA,TRBJ1-2,NA,TGTGCCAGCAGCTTAGAGGTTGCGACAGTCTATGGCTACACCTTC,CASSLEVATVYGYTF
TRBV6-5,TRBD2,TRBJ2-7,NA,TGTGCCAGCACTTATGGCGGGGGAACCTACGAGCAGTACTTC,CASTYGGGTYEQYF
TRBV6-5,NA,TRBJ2-7,NA,TGTGCCAGCAGTTACGTCGGGACGAAGTCCTACGAGCAGTACTTC,CASSYVGTKSYEQYF
TRBV5-5,NA,TRBJ2-2,NA,TGTGCCAGCAGCTTCACCCCTGTCACCGGGGAGCTGTTTTTT,CASSFTPVTGELFF
TRBV2,TRBD1,TRBJ2-5,NA,TGTGCCAGCAGTGAAGAGGGCAGGGGGCGGGAGACCCAGTACTTC,CASSEEGRGRETQYF
TRBV19,TRBD2,TRBJ2-5,NA,TGTGCCAGTAGTGAACTAGCGGGAGGGACCCAAGAGACCCAGTACTTC,CASSELAGGTQETQYF
TRBV25-1,NA,TRBJ1-1,NA,TGTGCCAGCAGTGAAGGGGAAGGGGACGGCACTGAAGCTTTCTTT,CASSEGEGDGTEAFF
TRBV19,NA,TRBJ2-7,NA,TGTGCCACTGTAGATGTCCTCGGGGGCTACGAGCAGTACTTC,CATVDVLGGYEQYF
TRBV5-1,NA,TRBJ2-1,NA,TGCGCCAGCAGCTTGACACTCCGGGGCCCCTACAATGAGCAGTTCTTC,CASSLTLRGPYNEQFF
TRBV5-1,NA,TRBJ2-2,NA,TGCGCCAGCAGCTTGGTGTTGGGCGGTTTGAACACCGGGGAGCTGTTTTTT,CASSLVLGGLNTGELFF
TRBV2,NA,TRBJ1-1,few,TGTGCCAGCTCCCCCTGGGTGGACACTGAAGCTTTCTTT,CASSPWVDTEAFF
TRBV2,TRBD1,TRBJ1-5,NA,TGTGCCAGCAGGACCGGGACAGGGGTTGGCAATCAGCCCCAGCATTTT,CASRTGTGVGNQPQHF
TRBV20-1,NA,TRBJ2-5,NA,TGCAGTGCTAGCGATGAAGAGACCCAGTACTTC,CSASDEETQYF
TRBV18,NA,TRBJ1-1,NA,TGTGCCAGCGGGAAGGGTGGGGACACTGAAGCTTTCTTT,CASGKGGDTEAFF
TRBV6-5,TRBD2,TRBJ2-3,many,TGTGCCAGCAGTTGGGGTAGCGGGAGAGACACAGATACGCAGTATTTT,CASSWGSGRDTDTQYF
TRBV5-4,NA,TRBJ2-3,NA,TGTGCCAGCGGAACTAGGACTGATACGCAGTATTTT,CASGTRTDTQYF